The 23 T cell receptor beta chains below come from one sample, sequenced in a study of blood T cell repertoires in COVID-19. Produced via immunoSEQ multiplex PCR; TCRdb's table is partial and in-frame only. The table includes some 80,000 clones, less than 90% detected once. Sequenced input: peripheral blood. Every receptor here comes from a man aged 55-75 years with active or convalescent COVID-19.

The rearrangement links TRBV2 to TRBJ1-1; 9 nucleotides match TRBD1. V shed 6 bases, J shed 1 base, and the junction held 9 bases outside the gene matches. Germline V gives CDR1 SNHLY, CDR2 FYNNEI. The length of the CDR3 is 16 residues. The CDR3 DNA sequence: TGTGCCAGCAGACCGGGACAGGGAGGGTGGAACACTGAAGCTTTCTTT. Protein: CASRPGQGGWNTEAFF.

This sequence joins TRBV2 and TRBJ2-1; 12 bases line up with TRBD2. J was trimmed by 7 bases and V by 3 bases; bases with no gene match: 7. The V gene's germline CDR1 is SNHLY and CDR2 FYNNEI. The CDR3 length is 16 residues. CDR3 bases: TGTGCCAGCAGTGACTTGACTAGCGGGGGAGGGAATGAGCAGTTCTTC. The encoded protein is CASSDLTSGGGNEQFF.

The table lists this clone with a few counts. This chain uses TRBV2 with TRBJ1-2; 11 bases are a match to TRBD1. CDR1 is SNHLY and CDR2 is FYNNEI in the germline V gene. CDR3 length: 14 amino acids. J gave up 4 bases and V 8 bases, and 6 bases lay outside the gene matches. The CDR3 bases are TGTGCCAGCGGGGACAGGGGGTTTGGCTATGGCTACACCTTC. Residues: CASGDRGFGYGYTF.

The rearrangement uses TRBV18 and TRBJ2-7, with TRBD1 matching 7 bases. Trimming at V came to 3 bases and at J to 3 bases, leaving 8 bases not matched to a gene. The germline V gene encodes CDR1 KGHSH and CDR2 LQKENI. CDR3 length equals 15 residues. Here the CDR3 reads CASSPVAAGGYEQYF. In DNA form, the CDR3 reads TGTGCCAGCTCACCTGTCGCGGCAGGGGGCTACGAGCAGTACTTC.

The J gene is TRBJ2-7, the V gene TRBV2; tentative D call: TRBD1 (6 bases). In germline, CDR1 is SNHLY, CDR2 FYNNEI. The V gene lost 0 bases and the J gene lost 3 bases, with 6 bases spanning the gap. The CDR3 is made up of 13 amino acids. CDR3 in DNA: TGTGCCAGCAGTGAAGCGACAGGCTACGAGCAGTACTTC. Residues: CASSEATGYEQYF.

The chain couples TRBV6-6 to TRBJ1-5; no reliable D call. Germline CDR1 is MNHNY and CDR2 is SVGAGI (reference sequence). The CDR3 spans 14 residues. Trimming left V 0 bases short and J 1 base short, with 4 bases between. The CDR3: CASSYSRSNQPQHF. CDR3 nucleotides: TGTGCCAGCAGTTACTCGAGAAGCAATCAGCCCCAGCATTTT.

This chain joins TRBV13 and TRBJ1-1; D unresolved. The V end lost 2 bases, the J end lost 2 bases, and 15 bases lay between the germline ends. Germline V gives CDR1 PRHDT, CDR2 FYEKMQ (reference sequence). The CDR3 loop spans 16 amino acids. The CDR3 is CASSLNRYSLNTEAFF. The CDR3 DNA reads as TGTGCCAGCAGCTTAAATAGGTACAGTCTTAACACTGAAGCTTTCTTT.

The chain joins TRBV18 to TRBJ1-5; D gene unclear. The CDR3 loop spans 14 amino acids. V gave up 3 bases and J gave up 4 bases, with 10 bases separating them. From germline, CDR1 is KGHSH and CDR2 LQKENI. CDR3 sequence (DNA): TGTGCCAGCTCACCGGAGAGAAGGAATCAGCCCCAGCATTTT. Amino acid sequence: CASSPERRNQPQHF.

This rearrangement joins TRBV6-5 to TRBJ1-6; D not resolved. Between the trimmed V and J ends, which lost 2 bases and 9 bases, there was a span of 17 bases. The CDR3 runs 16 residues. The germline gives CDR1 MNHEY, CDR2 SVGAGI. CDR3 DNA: TGTGCCAGCAGTTACGACACGGATACTTTCAGTTCACCCCTCCACTTT. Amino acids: CASSYDTDTFSSPLHF.

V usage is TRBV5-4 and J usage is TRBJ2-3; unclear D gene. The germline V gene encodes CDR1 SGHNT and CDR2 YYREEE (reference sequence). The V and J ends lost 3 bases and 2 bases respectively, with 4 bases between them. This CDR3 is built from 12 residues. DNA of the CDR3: TGTGCCAGCAGCTCCTCCACAGATACGCAGTATTTT. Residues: CASSSSTDTQYF. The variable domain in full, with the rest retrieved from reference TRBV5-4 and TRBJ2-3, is ETGVTQSPTHLIKTRGQQVTLRCSSQSGHNTVSWYQQALGQGPQFIFQYYREEENGRGNFPPRFSGLQFPNYSSELNVNALELDDSALYLCASSSSTDTQYFGPGTRLTVL.

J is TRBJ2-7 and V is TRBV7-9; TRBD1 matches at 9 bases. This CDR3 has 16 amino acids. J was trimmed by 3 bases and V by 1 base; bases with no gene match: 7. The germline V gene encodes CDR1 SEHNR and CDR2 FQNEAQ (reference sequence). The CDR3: CASSLDRGTGFYEQYF. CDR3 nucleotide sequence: TGTGCCAGCAGCTTAGATCGCGGGACAGGGTTCTACGAGCAGTACTTC. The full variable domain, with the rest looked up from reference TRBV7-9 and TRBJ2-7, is DTGVSQNPRHKITKRGQNVTFRCDPISEHNRLYWYRQTLGQGPEFLTYFQNEAQLEKSRLLSDRFSAERPKGSFSTLEIQRTEQGDSAMYLCASSLDRGTGFYEQYFGPGTRLTVT.

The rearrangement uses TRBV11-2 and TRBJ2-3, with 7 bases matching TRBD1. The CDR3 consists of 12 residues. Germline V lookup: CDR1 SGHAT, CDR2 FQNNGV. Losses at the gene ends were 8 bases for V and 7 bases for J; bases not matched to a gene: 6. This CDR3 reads CASRKGANTQYF. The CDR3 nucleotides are TGTGCCAGCCGCAAGGGGGCCAATACGCAGTATTTT.

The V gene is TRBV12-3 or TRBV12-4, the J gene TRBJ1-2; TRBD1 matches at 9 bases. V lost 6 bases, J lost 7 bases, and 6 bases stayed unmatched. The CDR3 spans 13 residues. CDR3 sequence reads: CASRVGQGPGYTF. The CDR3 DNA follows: TGTGCCAGCAGAGTCGGACAGGGGCCTGGCTACACCTTC.

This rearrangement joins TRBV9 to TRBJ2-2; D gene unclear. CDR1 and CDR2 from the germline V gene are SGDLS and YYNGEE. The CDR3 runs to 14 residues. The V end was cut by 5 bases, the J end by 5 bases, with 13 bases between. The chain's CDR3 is CASRKAGTTGELFF. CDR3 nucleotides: TGTGCCAGCAGGAAGGCAGGAACAACCGGGGAGCTGTTTTTT.

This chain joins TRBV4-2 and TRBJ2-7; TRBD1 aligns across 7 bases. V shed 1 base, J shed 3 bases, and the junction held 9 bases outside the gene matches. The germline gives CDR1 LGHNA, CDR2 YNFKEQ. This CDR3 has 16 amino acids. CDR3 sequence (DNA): TGTGCCAGCAGCCAAGGGGGGACAGCCTCGTACTACGAGCAGTACTTC. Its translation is CASSQGGTASYYEQYF.

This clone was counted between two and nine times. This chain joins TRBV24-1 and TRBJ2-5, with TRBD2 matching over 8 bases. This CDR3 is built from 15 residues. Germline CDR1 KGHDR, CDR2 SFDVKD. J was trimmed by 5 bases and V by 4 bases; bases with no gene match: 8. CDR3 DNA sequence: TGTGCCACCAGTGACCCCCGGGGGGGAGGCGAGACCCAGTACTTC. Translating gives CATSDPRGGGETQYF.

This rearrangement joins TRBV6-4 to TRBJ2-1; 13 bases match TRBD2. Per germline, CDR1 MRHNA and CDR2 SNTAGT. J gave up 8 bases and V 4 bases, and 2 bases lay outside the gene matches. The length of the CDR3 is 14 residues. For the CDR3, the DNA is TGTGCCAGCAGTGGACTAGCGGGGGGTTATGAGCAGTTCTTC. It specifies CASSGLAGGYEQFF.

As DNA, the CDR3 is TGTGCCAGCAGTATTACAGGGTACGAGGGTTACGAGCAGTACTTC. Its protein product is CASSITGYEGYEQYF. The chain employs TRBV6-5 and TRBJ2-7, with TRBD1 as a possible D gene (6 bases). Germline lookup yields CDR1 MNHEY and CDR2 SVGAGI. The CDR3 totals 15 residues. The V end lost 5 bases, the J end lost 4 bases, and 18 bases lay between the germline ends.

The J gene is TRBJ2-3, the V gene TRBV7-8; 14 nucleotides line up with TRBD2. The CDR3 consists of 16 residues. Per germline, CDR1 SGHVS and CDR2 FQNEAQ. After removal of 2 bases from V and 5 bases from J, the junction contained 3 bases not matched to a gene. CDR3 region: CASSLRTSGGKDTQYF. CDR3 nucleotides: TGTGCCAGCAGCTTAAGGACTAGCGGGGGGAAAGATACGCAGTATTTT.

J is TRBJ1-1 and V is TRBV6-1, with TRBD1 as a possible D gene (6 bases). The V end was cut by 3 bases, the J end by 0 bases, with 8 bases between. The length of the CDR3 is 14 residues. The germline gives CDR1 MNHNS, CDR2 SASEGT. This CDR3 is CASSEDSLNTEAFF. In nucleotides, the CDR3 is TGTGCCAGCAGTGAGGACAGTTTGAACACTGAAGCTTTCTTT.

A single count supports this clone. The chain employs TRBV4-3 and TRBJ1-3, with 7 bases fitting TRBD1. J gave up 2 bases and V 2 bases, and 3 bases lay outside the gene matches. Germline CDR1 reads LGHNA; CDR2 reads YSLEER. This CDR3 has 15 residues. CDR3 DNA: TGCGCCAGCAGCCAACAGACAGGGCCTGGAAACACCATATATTTT. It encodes CASSQQTGPGNTIYF.

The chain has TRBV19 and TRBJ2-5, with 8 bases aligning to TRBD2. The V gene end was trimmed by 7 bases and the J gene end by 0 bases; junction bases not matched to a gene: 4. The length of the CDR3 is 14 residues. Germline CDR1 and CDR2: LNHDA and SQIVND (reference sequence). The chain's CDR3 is CASNERGNQETQYF. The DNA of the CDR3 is TGTGCCAGTAACGAGCGGGGGAACCAAGAGACCCAGTACTTC.

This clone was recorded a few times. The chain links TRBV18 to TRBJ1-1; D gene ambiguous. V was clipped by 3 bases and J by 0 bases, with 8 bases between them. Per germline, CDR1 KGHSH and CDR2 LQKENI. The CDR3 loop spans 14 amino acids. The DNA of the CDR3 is TGTGCCAGCTCACCGTCGGTCCTGAACACTGAAGCTTTCTTT. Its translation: CASSPSVLNTEAFF.